These 27 T cell receptor beta chains were all obtained from the same sample, sequenced in a study of tumor and adjacent non-tumor tissue in lung cancer. This sample's RNA came from whole unsorted tissue. TCRbeta libraries were built with three rounds of nested PCR, modified from ARM-PCR. One entry per CDR3 protein, called by TCRdb with MiXCR from the multiplex PCR reads. Of about 90,000 distinct CDR3 sequences in the sample, more than 60% were seen once. The specimen sequenced was lung tumor tissue. These receptors all come from a man aged 65-85 years with non-small cell lung cancer.

As for this clonotype: The junction does not match germline at one end; this may be a read error. Here the CDR3 reads CASNLAPGGGHEQYF. CDR3 DNA sequence: TGTGCCAGCAACTTGGCGCCGGGCGGCGGGCACGAGCAATACTTC. This rearrangement joins TRBV11-3 to TRBJ2-7; tentative D call: TRBD2 (5 bases). The CDR3 spans 15 residues. The germline gives CDR1 SGHNT, CDR2 YENEEA.

The genes are TRBV28 and TRBJ2-7; TRBD1 agrees at 8 bases. This CDR3 has 14 amino acids. CDR1 MDHEN and CDR2 SYDVKM come from the germline V gene. In DNA form, the CDR3 reads TGTGTCACCAGAGAGACAGGGGTATCCTACGAGCAGTACTTC. As protein: CVTRETGVSYEQYF. The whole variable domain, filled in from reference TRBV28 and TRBJ2-7, reads DVKVTQSSRYLVKRTGEKVFLECVQDMDHENMFWYRQDPGLGLRLIYFSYDVKMKEKGDIPEGYSVSREKKERFSLILESASTNQTSMYLCVTRETGVSYEQYFGPGTRLTVT.

Concerning this clonotype itself: An end of the junction differs from the germline gene, which may be a read error. The J gene is TRBJ2-7, the V gene TRBV6-2 or TRBV6-3, with 8 positions matching TRBD1. The CDR3 is 16 residues long. CDR1 and CDR2 (germline): MNHEY, SVGEGT. Here the CDR3 DNA reads TGTGCCAGCAGTCACTCGGGATGGGACAGGCCCTACGAGCAGTACTTC. This codes for CASSHSGWDRPYEQYF.

The rearrangement joins TRBV13 to TRBJ2-3, with D maybe TRBD1 (5 bases). The J call is in doubt because the DNA end fits TRBJ1-5 better. This CDR3 contains 14 residues. From germline, CDR1 is PRHDT and CDR2 FYEKMQ (reference sequence). CDR3 loop: CASITGRATDTQHF. CDR3 bases: TGTGCCAGCATCACGGGGAGAGCGACAGATACGCAGCATTTT.

A word on this clonotype: It may be a read error: a sequence one base away is much more abundant. This chain joins TRBV12-3 or TRBV12-4 and TRBJ2-3, with 8 bases aligning to TRBD1. Trimming removed 10 bases from V and 8 bases from J; junction bases left unmatched: 17. The CDR3 consists of 15 residues. In DNA, the CDR3 is TGTGCCAACAACGGGGACAGGCGGTACCTGGCTACGCAGTATTTT. Encoded protein: CANNGDRRYLATQYF.

This rearrangement joins TRBV6-2 or TRBV6-3 to TRBJ2-5, with TRBD1 matching 7 bases. Losses at the gene ends were 2 bases for V and 4 bases for J; bases not matched to a gene: 13. The length of the CDR3 is 17 residues. The germline V gene encodes CDR1 MNHEY and CDR2 SVGEGT. CDR3 sequence: CASSYATGTDYRETQYF. The CDR3 DNA reads as TGTGCCAGCAGTTACGCTACCGGGACAGATTACCGAGAGACCCAGTACTTC.

Points on this clonotype: At one end, the junction sequence differs from germline, possibly due to a read error. The chain carries TRBV5-5 and TRBJ2-5, with a tentative D call TRBD2 (7 bases). Germline loops: CDR1 SGHKS, CDR2 YYEKEE (reference sequence). The CDR3 has 12 amino acids. For the CDR3, the DNA is TGCGTCAGCAGCGGTTTCGCGGGGGCCCCGTACTTC. As protein: CVSSGFAGAPYF.

This clonotype has a count of ten or more. The chain's CDR3 is CSARQMGGVQETQYF. The CDR3 DNA reads as TGCAGTGCTAGACAGATGGGGGGGGTCCAAGAGACCCAGTACTTC. The V gene is TRBV20-1, the J gene TRBJ2-5; 7 positions agree with TRBD2. J lost 1 base, V lost 2 bases, and 7 bases had no gene match. The CDR3 sequence is 15 residues long. Germline lookup yields CDR1 DFQATT and CDR2 SNEGSKA (reference sequence).

As to this clonotype: Its ends do not fully match the called genes, so a read error is possible. The chain links TRBV10-3 to TRBJ2-2; D possibly corresponds to TRBD2 (5 bases). This CDR3 has 15 amino acids. Germline CDR1 reads ENHRY; CDR2 reads SYGVKD. The DNA for the CDR3 is TGTGCCATCAGTGAGTCAGAGGGCGCAGCCGGGGAGTTGTTTTTT. Its translation is CAISESEGAAGELFF.

The chain combines TRBV7-3 with TRBJ2-5; 13 positions agree with TRBD2. Trimming at V came to 2 bases and at J to 2 bases, leaving 8 bases not matched to a gene. CDR1 SGHTA and CDR2 FQGTGA come from the germline V gene. The CDR3 runs to 18 residues. The CDR3 sequence is CASSLGLAGALKQETQYF. DNA for the CDR3: TGTGCCAGCAGCTTAGGACTAGCGGGGGCCCTTAAGCAAGAGACCCAGTACTTC.

This clonotype was detected many times. The chain employs TRBV10-3 and TRBJ2-1, with D perhaps matching TRBD2 (6 bases). Trimming shortened V by 6 bases and J by 1 base, and 16 bases separated the two germline ends. CDR3 length equals 16 residues. CDR1 ENHRY and CDR2 SYGVKD come from the germline V gene. For the CDR3, the DNA is TGTGCCATCAGGAGGCCCTCAGGGAGGTCCTACAATGAGCAGTTCTTC. It specifies CAIRRPSGRSYNEQFF.

Only a few counts were recorded for this clonotype. A much larger clone differs from this one at a single base, so this may be a read error. This chain connects TRBV29-1 to TRBJ1-2, with D perhaps matching TRBD1 (5 bases). Trimming left V 6 bases short and J 4 bases short, with 21 bases between. CDR1 is SQVTM and CDR2 is ANQGSEA in the germline V gene. CDR3 size: 15 residues. CDR3 DNA sequence: TGCAGCGTCCCCCGGGACTCCCTACACCTCTATGGCTACACCTTC. It is translated as CSVPRDSLHLYGYTF.

In its sample, this clonotype was seen many times. The chain combines TRBV12-3 or TRBV12-4 with TRBJ1-2; a weak D match, TRBD1 (6 bases). The ends were cut back, 5 bases at V and 0 bases at J, with 13 bases in the middle. There are 15 residues in the CDR3. CDR3 bases: TGTGCCAGCAGTCTCCAGACAGGAGCTAACTATGGCTACACCTTC. Its protein product is CASSLQTGANYGYTF.

Relative to its sample, this clonotype is medium-sized. This chain uses TRBV11-2 with TRBJ2-1, with 9 bases fitting TRBD2. This CDR3 contains 13 residues. V shed 5 bases and J 6 bases; nucleotides not matched to a gene: 2. Looked up from germline, CDR1 is SGHAT and CDR2 is FQNNGV. The CDR3: CASSQGLANEQFF. In DNA form, the CDR3 reads TGTGCCAGCAGCCAGGGACTAGCCAATGAGCAGTTCTTC.

Details on this clonotype: This may be a read error, as it is one base from a much larger clone. The chain recombines TRBV6-1 with TRBJ2-1; D call uncertain. Germline CDR1 MNHNS, CDR2 SASEGT. The CDR3 is 15 amino acids. CDR3 coding DNA: TGTGCCAGCAGTGAAGCAAGGCAGGCCAACAATGGGCAGTTCTTC. It specifies CASSEARQANNGQFF.

Remarks on this clonotype: A read error is possible here, since a much larger clone lies one base away. The V gene is TRBV6-1, the J gene TRBJ1-6; 7 bases line up with TRBD1. The CDR3 loop spans 14 amino acids. Germline lookup yields CDR1 MNHNS and CDR2 SASEGT. CDR3 sequence: CAGSSPGQYGPLHF. The CDR3 nucleotides read TGTGCCGGCAGTAGCCCGGGACAGTACGGACCCCTCCACTTT.

Here the CDR3 DNA reads TGTGCCAGCAGCCTGGGCCCTCCCGGGACTTTCACCACAGATACGCAGTATTTT. Translating it yields CASSLGPPGTFTTDTQYF. The V call is TRBV11-2, the J call TRBJ2-3; perhaps TRBD2 as D (6 bases). The length of the CDR3 is 18 residues. Per the germline V gene, CDR1 is SGHAT and CDR2 is FQNNGV. The V gene lost 5 bases and the J gene lost 2 bases, with 23 bases spanning the gap.

The V call is TRBV5-1, the J call TRBJ2-3; D ambiguous. Per germline, CDR1 SGHRS and CDR2 YFSETQ. This CDR3 region has 14 residues. Trimming took off 1 base at V and 5 bases at J, with 11 bases between the two ends. The CDR3 DNA reads TGCGCCAGCAGCTTGAGGGCCACCGAAGATACGCAGTATTTT. Translation gives CASSLRATEDTQYF.

As concerns this clonotype: The germline gene is not matched at one end of the junction; a read error may be the cause. The chain employs TRBV11-2 and TRBJ2-2, with TRBD2 as a possible D gene (5 bases). CDR3 size: 16 residues. The germline V gene has CDR1 SGHAT and CDR2 FQNNGV. CDR3 nucleotide sequence: TGTGCCAGCAGCCCAAACCTAACCTCGAACACCGGGGAGCTATTTTTT. As protein: CASSPNLTSNTGELFF.

The V call is TRBV6-6, the J call TRBJ2-7; D perhaps matches TRBD2 (5 bases). CDR1 MNHNY and CDR2 SVGAGI come from the germline V gene (reference sequence). This CDR3 has 14 residues. CDR3 sequence: CAGEDRRGPYEQYF. The CDR3 coding sequence is TGTGCTGGCGAGGACCGTCGAGGGCCCTACGAGCAGTACTTC.

This sequence joins TRBV14 and TRBJ2-7; no firm D call. Germline loops: CDR1 SGHDN, CDR2 FVKESK. Trimming left V 4 bases short and J 1 base short, with 11 bases between. There are 14 residues in the CDR3. The CDR3 DNA sequence: TGTGCCAGCAGCCGATCCGGAATATCCTACGAGCAGTACTTC. Protein sequence: CASSRSGISYEQYF.

About this clonotype: Since a much larger clone is just one base distant, this may be a read error. The chain is built from TRBV30 and TRBJ1-1; D possibly corresponds to TRBD1 (6 bases). The V and J ends lost 1 base and 11 bases respectively, with 11 bases between them. Germline V gives CDR1 GTSNPN, CDR2 SVGIG (reference sequence). This CDR3 region has 11 residues. This chain's CDR3 is CAWSAGTFAFF. For the CDR3, the DNA is TGTGCCTGGAGTGCAGGGACATTTGCTTTCTTT.

A single count supports this clonotype. At one end, the junction sequence differs from germline, possibly due to a read error. V usage is TRBV6-6 and J usage is TRBJ1-1; D gene ambiguous. The CDR3 spans 13 residues. Germline values: CDR1 MNHNY, CDR2 SVGAGI (reference sequence). CDR3 sequence: CACSYLDDREAFF. CDR3 sequence (DNA): TGTGCCTGCAGTTACCTGGACGACCGTGAAGCTTTCTTT.

Notes on this clonotype: Sequence at one end of the junction differs from germline and may be a read error. V is TRBV11-2 and J is TRBJ2-3; D is undetermined. Germline assignment: CDR1 SGHAT and CDR2 FQNNGV. The CDR3 runs to 14 residues. The CDR3 nucleotides are TGTGCCTGCAGCTTTATTTTGGCCACCGATACGCAGTATTTT. As protein: CACSFILATDTQYF.

Note on this clonotype: At one end, the junction sequence differs from germline, possibly due to a read error. The chain is built from TRBV7-8 and TRBJ2-5; 14 bases agree with TRBD2. The V gene's germline CDR1 is SGHVS and CDR2 FQNEAQ. This CDR3 region has 20 residues. CDR3 in amino acids: CANSQVAPGLAGVAGETQYF. CDR3 bases: TGTGCCAACAGCCAAGTGGCACCGGGACTAGCGGGAGTCGCGGGGGAAACCCAGTACTTC.

About this clonotype: As the CDR3 is not closed by the conserved phenylalanine or tryptophan, this likely results from a read error. The chain recombines TRBV4-1 with TRBJ2-4; D is perhaps TRBD1 (5 bases). CDR3 length equals 17 residues. Trimming stripped 5 bases from V and 2 bases from J, with 19 bases between. The germline V gene encodes CDR1 MGHRA and CDR2 YSYEKL. The CDR3 protein is CASSGLHGARTKNIQYL. As DNA, the CDR3 is TGCGCCAGCAGCGGGTTACATGGGGCCAGGACCAAAAACATTCAGTACCTC.

This clonotype was seen at least ten times. The V call is TRBV10-3, the J call TRBJ2-2; D is possibly TRBD1 (6 bases). V was shortened by 3 bases and J by 8 bases, with 7 bases between the two germline ends. Germline V lookup: CDR1 ENHRY, CDR2 SYGVKD. The CDR3 length is 12 residues. DNA for the CDR3: TGTGCCATCAGTGACAGGGGTGGGGAGCTGTTTTTT. Protein product: CAISDRGGELFF.